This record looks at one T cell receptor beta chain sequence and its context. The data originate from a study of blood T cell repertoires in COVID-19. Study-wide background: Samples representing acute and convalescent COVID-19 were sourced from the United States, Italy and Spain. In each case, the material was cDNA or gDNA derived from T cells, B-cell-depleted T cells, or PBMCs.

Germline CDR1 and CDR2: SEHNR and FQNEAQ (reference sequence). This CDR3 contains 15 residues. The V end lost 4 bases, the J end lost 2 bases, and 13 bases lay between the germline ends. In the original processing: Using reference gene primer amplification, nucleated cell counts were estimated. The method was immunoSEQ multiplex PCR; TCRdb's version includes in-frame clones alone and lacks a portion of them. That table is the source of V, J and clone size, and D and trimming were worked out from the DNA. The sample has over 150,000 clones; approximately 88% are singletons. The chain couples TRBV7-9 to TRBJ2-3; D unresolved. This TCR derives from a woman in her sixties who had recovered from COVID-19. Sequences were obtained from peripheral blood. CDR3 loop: CASSSRKEITDTQYF. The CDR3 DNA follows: TGTGCCAGCAGCTCCCGGAAGGAGATCACAGATACGCAGTATTTT.